This is a list of T cell receptor beta chains from one sample in a study of T cells in localized non-small cell lung cancer. TCRdb's copy holds only in-frame clones and misses some; the assay was immunoSEQ multiplex PCR. Here the sample spans tens of thousands of clones, roughly 75% being singletons. The material sequenced was PBMCs, taken before any cancer treatment. These receptors came from a man aged 35 to 70 with stage II squamous cell lung carcinoma. The CDR3 runs from the conserved cysteine through the conserved F or W. A D gene is named only where the DNA matches it firmly. The listing skips clone size in some rows; elsewhere it reads once, few, many or a size class.

DNA | CDR3 | V | size | J | D
TGTGCCAGTAGCCAAGTCGGGGGGTACAATGAGCAGTTCTTC | CASSQVGGYNEQFF | TRBV19 | . | TRBJ2-1 | TRBD2
TGTGCCAGCAGCCCTATAACCCTGGCGGGCTACGAGCAGTACTTC | CASSPITLAGYEQYF | TRBV11-2 | few | TRBJ2-7 | .
TGTGCCAGCAGTGAAGGGTCGACAGGGAGGGCAGATACGCAGTATTTT | CASSEGSTGRADTQYF | TRBV2 | once | TRBJ2-3 | .
TGTGCCAGCAGGAGTTCAGGGGCAAACACTGAAGCTTTCTTT | CASRSSGANTEAFF | TRBV2 | . | TRBJ1-1 | .
TGTGCCAGCAGCTTTAGGTCCATAAATCAGCCCCAGCATTTT | CASSFRSINQPQHF | TRBV5-6 | . | TRBJ1-5 | .
TGTGCCACCCGCGCCGGGACAGGGGGCAATGAGCAGTTCTTC | CATRAGTGGNEQFF | TRBV6-6 | . | TRBJ2-1 | TRBD1
TGTGCCAGCAGCTTAGAAGGGATGGGCGGCTACACCTTC | CASSLEGMGGYTF | TRBV11-3 | . | TRBJ1-2 | .
TGTGCCATCAGTGGGGGACGCGGGAGCTATGGCTACACCTTC | CAISGGRGSYGYTF | TRBV10-3 | few | TRBJ1-2 | .
TGTGCCACCGGACAGAGCTCCTATAATTCACCCCTCCACTTT | CATGQSSYNSPLHF | TRBV19 | once | TRBJ1-6 | .
TGTGCCAGCAGCGGGACAGGGGGCGGTCATGGCTACACCTTC | CASSGTGGGHGYTF | TRBV6-5 | . | TRBJ1-2 | TRBD1
TGTGCCAGCTCACCAGGGGCGGGACGGTCGAACACCGGGGAGCTGTTTTTT | CASSPGAGRSNTGELFF | TRBV18 | . | TRBJ2-2 | .
TGTGCCAGTAGTATACTGGGTACCACTGAAGCTTTCTTT | CASSILGTTEAFF | TRBV19 | . | TRBJ1-1 | .
TGTGCCAGCAGCGGGGGACAATTGAGTTACTACACCTTC | CASSGGQLSYYTF | TRBV6-5 | . | TRBJ1-2 | .
TGTGCCAGCTCACCCAGCGGCGGGGCCAACGAGCAGTACTTC | CASSPSGGANEQYF | TRBV6-1 | . | TRBJ2-7 | .
TGTGCCAGCCGGGGGGGAGGGCAAGAGACCCAGTACTTC | CASRGGGQETQYF | TRBV27 | . | TRBJ2-5 | TRBD2
TGTGCCAGCAGTGATACTAGCGGGGACAATGAGCAGTTCTTC | CASSDTSGDNEQFF | TRBV6-4 | . | TRBJ2-1 | TRBD2
TGCGCCAGCAGCTATGCTAGCGGGGGGCGCACAGATACGCAGTATTTT | CASSYASGGRTDTQYF | TRBV5-1 | . | TRBJ2-3 | TRBD2
TGTGCCAGCAGGACCGGGACAGGGGCTTACAATGAGCAGTTCTTC | CASRTGTGAYNEQFF | TRBV6-5 | . | TRBJ2-1 | TRBD1
TGTGCCAGCAGCGAGAGGACAGGGGGCAGGAACTATGGCTACACCTTC | CASSERTGGRNYGYTF | TRBV2 | . | TRBJ1-2 | TRBD1
TGTGCCAGCAGTGTCGGGACTAGCGCTGACAATGAGCAGTTCTTC | CASSVGTSADNEQFF | TRBV27 | once | TRBJ2-1 | TRBD2
TGTGCCAGCCGCCTCAGCGGGGGGGCCGGCAATGAGCAGTTCTTC | CASRLSGGAGNEQFF | TRBV28 | . | TRBJ2-1 | TRBD2
TGTGCCAGCTCACCCCAGGCGGGACCTGGACGGAACACTGAAGCTTTCTTT | CASSPQAGPGRNTEAFF | TRBV18 | . | TRBJ1-1 | .
TGTGCCAGCAGCCAAGTTGTAGGCCCCTGGGGGGAGCAGTACTTC | CASSQVVGPWGEQYF | TRBV14 | . | TRBJ2-7 | .
TGTGCCAGCTTCCGGTCAGGGACCAAGGGTGGCTACACCTTC | CASFRSGTKGGYTF | TRBV18 | few | TRBJ1-2 | .
TGTGCCAGCTCACCCTCAGCGGGGGCCGGGAAAGATACGCAGTATTTT | CASSPSAGAGKDTQYF | TRBV18 | once | TRBJ2-3 | TRBD2
TGCGCCAGCAGAGCACGACGGACAACCGACGAGCAGTACTTC | CASRARRTTDEQYF | TRBV27 | . | TRBJ2-7 | .
TGTGCCAGCAGTCCGTGGGGGACTGGGGCCAACGTCCTGACTTTC | CASSPWGTGANVLTF | TRBV28 | few | TRBJ2-6 | .
TGCGCCAGCAGCCAAGACAGAACGAACACTGAAGCTTTCTTT | CASSQDRTNTEAFF | TRBV4-1 | . | TRBJ1-1 | .
TGTGCCAGTAGGGGGACTGGGAGGAATGAACAGTTCTTC | CASRGTGRNEQFF | TRBV19 | . | TRBJ2-1 | .
TGCGCCAGCAGCTTAGGGCAGGGGTCAGATACGCAGTATTTT | CASSLGQGSDTQYF | TRBV5-1 | . | TRBJ2-3 | .
TGTGCCAGCAGCCAACACGGACAGGGAAATTCACCCCTCCACTTT | CASSQHGQGNSPLHF | TRBV4-2 | . | TRBJ1-6 | TRBD1
TGTGCCAGCAGCTTGGGCTCCGTCACCCCACTCGCCCTCCACTTT | CASSLGSVTPLALHF | TRBV5-8 | . | TRBJ1-6 | .
TGTGCCTGGGGGAGGGGTCTCTCCTACGAGCAGTACTTC | CAWGRGLSYEQYF | TRBV30 | once | TRBJ2-7 | TRBD2
TGTGCCAGCTCACCTAGGGGGAATGAAAAACTGTTTTTT | CASSPRGNEKLFF | TRBV18 | once | TRBJ1-4 | .
TGTGCCAGCAGCGCCCCCGGGGGCCCGAACACTGAAGCTTTCTTT | CASSAPGGPNTEAFF | TRBV28 | . | TRBJ1-1 | .
TGTGCCAGCAGCTTGAGAGGCGGTACGGGGGAGCAGTACTTC | CASSLRGGTGEQYF | TRBV5-4 | . | TRBJ2-7 | .
TGTGCCAGCAGTTCTGGGACTGCCCGGGGAGGGGCCAACGTCCTGACTTTC | CASSSGTARGGANVLTF | TRBV2 | few | TRBJ2-6 | .
TGTGCCAGCAGTTTTGCCGATTCACCCCTCCACTTT | CASSFADSPLHF | TRBV6-5 | . | TRBJ1-6 | .
TGTGCCAGCAGTTACTCGAATTCTGGGGCCAACGTCCTGACTTTC | CASSYSNSGANVLTF | TRBV6-5 | . | TRBJ2-6 | .
TGTGCCAGTAGTGAGAGGGGGAACAATGAGCAGTTCTTC | CASSERGNNEQFF | TRBV19 | . | TRBJ2-1 | .
TGTGCCAGCAGCGTAGAGGGCAGTTACACCGGGGAGCTGTTTTTT | CASSVEGSYTGELFF | TRBV9 | . | TRBJ2-2 | .
TGTGCCAGCAGCAGACGGGACAGGAGCACAGATACGCAGTATTTT | CASSRRDRSTDTQYF | TRBV11-2 | once | TRBJ2-3 | TRBD1
TGTGCCACATGGGGGACAGGGGTTACAGATACGCAGTATTTT | CATWGTGVTDTQYF | TRBV19 | . | TRBJ2-3 | TRBD1
TGTGCCAGCTCACAAGCGGATTTAGAGCAGTACTTC | CASSQADLEQYF | TRBV18 | . | TRBJ2-7 | .
TGTGCCAGCGGTGAAACGGGACAGGTCTATGGCTACACCTTC | CASGETGQVYGYTF | TRBV28 | . | TRBJ1-2 | TRBD1
TGTGCCAGCAGCTTAGGCTGGGGACAGGGATCATACGAGCAGTACTTC | CASSLGWGQGSYEQYF | TRBV7-9 | . | TRBJ2-7 | TRBD1